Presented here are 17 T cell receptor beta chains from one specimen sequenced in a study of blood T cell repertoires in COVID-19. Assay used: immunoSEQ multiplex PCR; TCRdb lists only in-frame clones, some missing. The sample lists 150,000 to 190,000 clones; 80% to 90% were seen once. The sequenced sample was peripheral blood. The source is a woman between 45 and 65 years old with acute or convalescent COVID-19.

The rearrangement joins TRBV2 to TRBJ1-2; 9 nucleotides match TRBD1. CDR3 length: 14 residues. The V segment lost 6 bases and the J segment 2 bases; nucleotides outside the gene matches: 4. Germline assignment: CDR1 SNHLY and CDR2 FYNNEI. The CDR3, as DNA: TGTGCCAGCAGCTCCGGGACAGGGAACTATGGCTACACCTTC. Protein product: CASSSGTGNYGYTF. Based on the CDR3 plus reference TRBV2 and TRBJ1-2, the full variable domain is EPEVTQTPSHQVTQMGQEVILRCVPISNHLYFYWYRQILGQKVEFLVSFYNNEISEKSEIFDDQFSVERPDGSNFTLKIRSTKLEDSAMYFCASSSGTGNYGYTFGSGTRLTVV.

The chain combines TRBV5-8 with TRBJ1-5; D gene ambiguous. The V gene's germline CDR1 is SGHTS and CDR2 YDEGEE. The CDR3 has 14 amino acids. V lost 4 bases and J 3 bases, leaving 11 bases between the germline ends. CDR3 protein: CASSRREVNQPQHF. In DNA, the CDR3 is TGTGCCAGCAGCCGACGGGAGGTCAATCAGCCCCAGCATTTT.

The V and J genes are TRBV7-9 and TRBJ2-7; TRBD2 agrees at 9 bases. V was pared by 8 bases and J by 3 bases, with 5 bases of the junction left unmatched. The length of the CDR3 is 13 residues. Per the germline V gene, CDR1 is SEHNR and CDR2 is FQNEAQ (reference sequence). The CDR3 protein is CASAKREVYEQYF. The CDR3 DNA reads TGTGCCAGCGCTAAGCGGGAGGTCTACGAGCAGTACTTC.

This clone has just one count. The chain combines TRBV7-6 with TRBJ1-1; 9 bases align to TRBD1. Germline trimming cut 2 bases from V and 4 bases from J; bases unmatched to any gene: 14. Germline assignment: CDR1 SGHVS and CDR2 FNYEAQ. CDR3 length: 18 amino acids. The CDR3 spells CASSLMAPGTGLTTEAFF. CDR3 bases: TGTGCCAGCAGCTTAATGGCCCCCGGGACAGGGCTTACCACTGAAGCTTTCTTT.

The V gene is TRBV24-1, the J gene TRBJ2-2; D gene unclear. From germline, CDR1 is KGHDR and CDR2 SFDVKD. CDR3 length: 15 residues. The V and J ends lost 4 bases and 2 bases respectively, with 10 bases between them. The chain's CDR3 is CATSEPNRNTGELFF. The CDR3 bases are TGTGCCACCAGTGAGCCCAACAGAAACACCGGGGAGCTGTTTTTT.

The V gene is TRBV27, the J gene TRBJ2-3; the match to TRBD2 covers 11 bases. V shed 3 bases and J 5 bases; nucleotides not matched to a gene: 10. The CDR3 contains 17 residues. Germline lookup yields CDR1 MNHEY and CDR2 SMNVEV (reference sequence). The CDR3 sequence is CASSFWGSGGAKDTQYF. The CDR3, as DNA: TGTGCCAGCAGTTTTTGGGGTAGCGGGGGGGCTAAAGATACGCAGTATTTT.

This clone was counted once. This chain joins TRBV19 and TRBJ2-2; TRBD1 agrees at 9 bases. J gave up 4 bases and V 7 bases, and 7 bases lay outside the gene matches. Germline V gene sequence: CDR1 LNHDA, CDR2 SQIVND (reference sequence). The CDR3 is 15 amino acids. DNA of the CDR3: TGTGCCAGTATAGCCGGGACAGGGATCACCGGGGAGCTGTTTTTT. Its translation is CASIAGTGITGELFF.

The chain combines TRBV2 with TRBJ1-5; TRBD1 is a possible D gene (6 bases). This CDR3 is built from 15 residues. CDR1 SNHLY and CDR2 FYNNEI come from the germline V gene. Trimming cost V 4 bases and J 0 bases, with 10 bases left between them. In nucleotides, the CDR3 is TGTGCCAGCAGTGTGGGGGCGAATAGCAATCAGCCCCAGCATTTT. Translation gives CASSVGANSNQPQHF.

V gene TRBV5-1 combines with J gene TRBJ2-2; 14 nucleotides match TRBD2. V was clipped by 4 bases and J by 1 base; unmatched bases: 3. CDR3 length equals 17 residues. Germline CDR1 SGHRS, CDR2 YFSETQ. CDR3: CASSPGTSGGNTGELFF. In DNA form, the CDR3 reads TGCGCCAGCAGCCCAGGGACTAGCGGGGGGAACACCGGGGAGCTGTTTTTT.

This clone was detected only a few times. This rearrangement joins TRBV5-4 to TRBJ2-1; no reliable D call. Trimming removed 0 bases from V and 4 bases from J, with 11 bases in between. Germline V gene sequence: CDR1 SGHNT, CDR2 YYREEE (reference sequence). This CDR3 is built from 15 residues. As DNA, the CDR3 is TGTGCCAGCAGCTTGGCACCAGACTCGTACAATGAGCAGTTCTTC. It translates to CASSLAPDSYNEQFF.

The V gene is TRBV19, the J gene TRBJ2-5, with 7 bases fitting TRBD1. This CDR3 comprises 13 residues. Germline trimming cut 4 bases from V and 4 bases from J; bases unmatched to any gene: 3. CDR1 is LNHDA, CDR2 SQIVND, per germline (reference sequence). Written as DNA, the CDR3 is TGTGCCAGTAGTACGACAGGGACAGAGACCCAGTACTTC. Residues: CASSTTGTETQYF.

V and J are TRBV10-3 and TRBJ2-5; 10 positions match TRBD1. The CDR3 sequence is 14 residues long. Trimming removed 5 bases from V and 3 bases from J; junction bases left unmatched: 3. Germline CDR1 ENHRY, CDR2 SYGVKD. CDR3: CAISPGTGEETQYF. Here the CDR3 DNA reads TGTGCCATCAGTCCCGGGACAGGGGAAGAGACCCAGTACTTC.

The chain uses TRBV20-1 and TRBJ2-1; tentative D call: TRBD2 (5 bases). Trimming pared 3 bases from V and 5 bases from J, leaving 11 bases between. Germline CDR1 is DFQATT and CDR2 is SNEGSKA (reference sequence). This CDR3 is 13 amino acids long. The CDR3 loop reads CSASLGSDNEQFF. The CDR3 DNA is TGCAGTGCTAGTTTGGGTAGCGACAATGAGCAGTTCTTC.

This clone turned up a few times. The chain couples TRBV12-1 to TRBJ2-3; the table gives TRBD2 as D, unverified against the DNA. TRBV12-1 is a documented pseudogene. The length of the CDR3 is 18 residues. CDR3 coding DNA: TGTGCCAGCAGCTTTGCGGACCGGGAGGGCCTTAGAACAGATACGCAGTATTTT. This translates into CASSFADREGLRTDTQYF.

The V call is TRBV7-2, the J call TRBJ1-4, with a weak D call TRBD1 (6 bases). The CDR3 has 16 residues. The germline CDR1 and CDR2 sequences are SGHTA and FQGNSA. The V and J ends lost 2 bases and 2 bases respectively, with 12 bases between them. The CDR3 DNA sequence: TGTGCCAGCAGCTTACAGTCAGGGGCGACTAATGAAAAACTGTTTTTT. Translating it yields CASSLQSGATNEKLFF. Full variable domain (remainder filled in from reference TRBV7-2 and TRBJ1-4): GAGVSQSPSNKVTEKGKDVELRCDPISGHTALYWYRQSLGQGLEFLIYFQGNSAPDKSGLPSDRFSAERTGGSVSTLTIQRTQQEDSAVYLCASSLQSGATNEKLFFGSGTQLSVL.

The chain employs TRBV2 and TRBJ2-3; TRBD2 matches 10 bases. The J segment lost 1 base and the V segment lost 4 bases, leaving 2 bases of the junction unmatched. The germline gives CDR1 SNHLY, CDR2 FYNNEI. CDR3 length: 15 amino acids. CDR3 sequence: CASSAGLAGTDTQYF. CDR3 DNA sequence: TGTGCCAGCAGTGCCGGACTAGCGGGCACAGATACGCAGTATTTT.

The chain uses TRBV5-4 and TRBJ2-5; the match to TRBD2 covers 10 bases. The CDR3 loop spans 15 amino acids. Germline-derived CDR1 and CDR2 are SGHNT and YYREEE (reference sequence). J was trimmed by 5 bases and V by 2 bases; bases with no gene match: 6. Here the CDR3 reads CASSLPAAGGETQYF. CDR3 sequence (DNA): TGTGCCAGCAGCTTACCGGCAGCGGGGGGGGAGACCCAGTACTTC.